These 29 T cell receptor beta chains were all obtained from the same sample, sequenced in a study of graft-versus-host responses after intestinal transplantation. Lymphocytes from graft epithelium and lamina propria were isolated. Using immunoSEQ multiplex PCR, the repertoire was profiled, and TCRdb retains in-frame clones only, with some absent. The sample contains approximately 15,000 clones, around 70% of which appear only once. The source material was ileum tissue, sampled around 720 days after intestinal transplantation. These receptors were obtained from a human patient who received an intestinal transplant, so some T cells may come from the graft donor.

This clone has just a few counts. In nucleotides, the CDR3 is TGTGCCTTCCAGATAGGGGGGAATCGGTCACCCCTCCACTTT. Protein: CAFQIGGNRSPLHF. The genes are TRBV30 and TRBJ1-6, with D tentatively TRBD1 (6 bases). This CDR3 is 14 amino acids long. Trimming stripped 7 bases from V and 10 bases from J, with 20 bases between. CDR1 GTSNPN and CDR2 SVGIG come from the germline V gene (reference sequence).

This clone qualifies as large. This rearrangement joins TRBV5-8 to TRBJ2-7, with 8 bases matching TRBD1. This CDR3 comprises 15 residues. CDR1 SGHTS and CDR2 YDEGEE come from the germline V gene. J gave up 5 bases and V 2 bases, and 9 bases lay outside the gene matches. CDR3 DNA: TGTGCCAGCAGCTTTAATGGGCAGGGGGCGAACGAGCAGTACTTC. Residues: CASSFNGQGANEQYF.

The CDR3 DNA is TGTGCCACAGGGACGGGGAAAGGAAACACCATATATTTT. It translates to CATGTGKGNTIYF. V gene TRBV28 combines with J gene TRBJ1-3; perhaps TRBD1 as D (5 bases). Trimming stripped 10 bases from V and 4 bases from J, with 14 bases between. The V gene's germline CDR1 is MDHEN and CDR2 SYDVKM. CDR3 length equals 13 residues.

The chain couples TRBV13 to TRBJ2-5; 7 nucleotides align to TRBD1. V lost 8 bases and J lost 1; bases outside the gene matches: 13. The germline CDR1 and CDR2 sequences are PRHDT and FYEKMQ (reference sequence). The length of the CDR3 is 16 residues. The CDR3 loop is CASGDRDSGLQETQYF. The DNA for the CDR3 is TGTGCCAGCGGGGACCGGGACAGTGGGCTCCAAGAGACCCAGTACTTC.

This clone was found once. This chain links TRBV10-2 with TRBJ2-1; D remains ambiguous. Trimming took 3 bases from V and 5 from J, leaving 8 bases between them. Germline V lookup: CDR1 WSHSY, CDR2 SAAADI. The length of the CDR3 is 13 residues. CDR3 protein: CASSDRVHNEQFF. CDR3 DNA sequence: TGCGCCAGCAGTGATCGGGTCCACAATGAGCAGTTCTTC.

The chain has TRBV29-1 and TRBJ2-7; a weak D match, TRBD2 (6 bases). Per germline, CDR1 SQVTM and CDR2 ANQGSEA. The CDR3 is 12 amino acids. Deletions cut 5 bases from V and 0 bases from J, with 8 bases between. The CDR3 region is CSVRLDSYEQYF. Here the CDR3 DNA reads TGCAGCGTTCGACTAGACTCCTACGAGCAGTACTTC.

This CDR3 reads CASSRQVNTEAFF. Here the CDR3 DNA reads TGTGCCAGCAGCAGACAGGTGAACACTGAAGCTTTCTTT. This chain uses TRBV2 with TRBJ1-1; the D gene is possibly TRBD1 (6 bases). CDR3 size: 13 residues. Germline lookup yields CDR1 SNHLY and CDR2 FYNNEI. Trimming stripped 6 bases from V and 0 bases from J, with 8 bases between.

V and J are TRBV4-3 and TRBJ1-1, with TRBD1 identical over 7 bases. This CDR3 is built from 13 residues. After removal of 4 bases from V and 5 bases from J, the junction contained 4 bases not matched to a gene. The germline V gene encodes CDR1 LGHNA and CDR2 YSLEER. The CDR3 DNA is TGCGCCAGCAGCCGAGACAGGGCGACTGAAGCTTTCTTT. Translation: CASSRDRATEAFF.

The V call is TRBV29-1, the J call TRBJ1-2; D is uncertain. V lost 4 bases, J lost 0 bases, and 15 bases lay in between. The CDR3 is made up of 15 amino acids. Per the germline V gene, CDR1 is SQVTM and CDR2 is ANQGSEA. The CDR3 reads CSVGGSLISNYGYTF. The DNA for the CDR3 is TGCAGCGTTGGCGGCAGCCTTATCTCTAACTATGGCTACACCTTC.

This chain uses TRBV11-2 with TRBJ2-5, with D perhaps given as TRBD1 or TRBD2 (5 bases each). This CDR3 has 16 residues. The germline V and J ends were trimmed by 1 base and 4 bases, with 16 bases remaining between them. The V gene's germline CDR1 is SGHAT and CDR2 FQNNGV. In DNA, the CDR3 is TGTGCCAGCAGCTTAGTATGGGGCCGGGCGGGAGAGACCCAGTACTTC. It yields the protein CASSLVWGRAGETQYF.

This clone was seen a handful of times. The rearrangement joins TRBV19 to TRBJ1-3, with TRBD1 identical over 7 bases. CDR1 is LNHDA and CDR2 is SQIVND in the germline V gene (reference sequence). V dropped 7 bases and J dropped 5; count of bases not matched to a gene: 11. The CDR3 totals 15 residues. CDR3 amino acids: CASTRRQGKRNTIYF. The CDR3 DNA reads as TGTGCCAGTACCCGTAGACAGGGAAAAAGAAACACCATATATTTT.

This clone appeared once. V gene TRBV6-5 combines with J gene TRBJ2-1; a possible D gene is TRBD2 (5 bases). Germline assignment: CDR1 MNHEY and CDR2 SVGAGI. V lost 2 bases, J lost 7 bases, and 9 bases lay in between. The length of the CDR3 is 13 residues. Written as DNA, the CDR3 is TGTGCCAGCAGTTACGTGGGAGTGAATGAGCAGTTCTTC. As protein: CASSYVGVNEQFF.

The rearrangement uses TRBV2 and TRBJ2-3; 7 nucleotides line up with TRBD2. Unmatched junction bases numbered 9, after V lost 6 bases and J lost 0 bases. Germline lookup yields CDR1 SNHLY and CDR2 FYNNEI. The CDR3 totals 16 residues. In nucleotides, the CDR3 is TGTGCCAGCAGATATAGACTAGCAGCTAGCACAGATACGCAGTATTTT. The encoded protein is CASRYRLAASTDTQYF.

This clone was picked up a small number of times. V is TRBV9 and J is TRBJ2-2; possibly TRBD1 or TRBD2 for D (6 bases each). The CDR3 is 15 amino acids. Germline-derived CDR1 and CDR2 are SGDLS and YYNGEE. Trimming took off 3 bases at V and 6 bases at J, with 15 bases between the two ends. CDR3 coding DNA: TGTGCCAGCAGCGCTCCTAGGGGGAGGCCCGGGGAGCTGTTTTTT. Its translation: CASSAPRGRPGELFF.

The chain joins TRBV18 to TRBJ1-2, with 7 bases identical to TRBD1. CDR3 length: 16 residues. Germline values: CDR1 KGHSH, CDR2 LQKENI. The ends lost 6 bases at V and 4 bases at J; junction bases unmatched: 14. CDR3 region: CASSPSRDSSTYGYTF. CDR3 in DNA: TGTGCCAGCTCCCCTAGCCGGGACAGCTCGACCTATGGCTACACCTTC.

J is TRBJ2-3 and V is TRBV19; no clear D. Germline V gene sequence: CDR1 LNHDA, CDR2 SQIVND (reference sequence). Trimming removed 1 base from V and 0 bases from J, with 8 bases in between. The CDR3 totals 15 residues. In nucleotides, the CDR3 is TGTGCCAGTAGTATAGGAAGACCTAGCACAGATACGCAGTATTTT. Translating gives CASSIGRPSTDTQYF.

The V and J genes are TRBV7-9 and TRBJ2-1, with 7 bases lining up with TRBD1. J was trimmed by 10 bases and V by 5 bases; bases with no gene match: 11. The CDR3 runs to 14 residues. Germline values: CDR1 SEHNR, CDR2 FQNEAQ (reference sequence). CDR3 amino acids: CASSETGQSFEQFF. Written as DNA, the CDR3 is TGTGCCAGCAGCGAGACAGGGCAATCCTTCGAGCAGTTCTTC. Looking up the rest from reference TRBV7-9 and TRBJ2-1 gives the full variable domain: DTGVSQNPRHKITKRGQNVTFRCDPISEHNRLYWYRQTLGQGPEFLTYFQNEAQLEKSRLLSDRFSAERPKGSFSTLEIQRTEQGDSAMYLCASSETGQSFEQFFGPGTRLTVL.

This clone occurred a few times. The V and J genes are TRBV28 and TRBJ2-5, with 8 positions matching TRBD2. The better agreement between TRBJ2-7 and the DNA end casts doubt on the J call. The CDR3 extends over 15 amino acids. The germline gives CDR1 MDHEN, CDR2 SYDVKM. The CDR3 sequence: CASTPGGVNSYEQYF. The CDR3 DNA reads as TGTGCCAGCACCCCGGGGGGGGTTAACTCCTACGAGCAGTACTTC.

The rearrangement links TRBV9 to TRBJ2-3, with D perhaps assigned TRBD1 or TRBD2 (5 bases each). Germline V lookup: CDR1 SGDLS, CDR2 YYNGEE. The V and J ends lost 3 bases and 1 base respectively, with 9 bases between them. The CDR3 consists of 14 residues. CDR3: CASSAGPRTDTQYF. The CDR3 DNA reads as TGTGCCAGCAGCGCGGGACCTCGCACAGATACGCAGTATTTT.

This rearrangement joins TRBV6-1 to TRBJ2-5; D unclear. The J call is uncertain, as TRBJ2-7 better fits the DNA end. CDR1 is MNHNS and CDR2 is SASEGT in the germline V gene. The CDR3 covers 11 residues. CDR3 loop: CASTDSYEQYF. The CDR3 nucleotides read TGTGCCAGCACAGACTCCTACGAGCAGTACTTC.

The V and J genes are TRBV19 and TRBJ2-7; no clear D. Germline V gene sequence: CDR1 LNHDA, CDR2 SQIVND (reference sequence). The CDR3 is made up of 14 amino acids. V was trimmed by 6 bases and J by 2 bases, leaving 14 bases between them. DNA of the CDR3: TGTGCCAGTAGAAACCCCGGTAAGGCCTACGAGCAGTACTTC. Residues: CASRNPGKAYEQYF. Drawing the rest from reference TRBV19 and TRBJ2-7, the complete variable domain is DGGITQSPKYLFRKEGQNVTLSCEQNLNHDAMYWYRQDPGQGLRLIYYSQIVNDFQKGDIAEGYSVSREKKESFPLTVTSAQKNPTAFYLCASRNPGKAYEQYFGPGTRLTVT.

The rearrangement links TRBV11-3 to TRBJ1-2; unclear D gene. The V gene lost 3 bases and the J gene lost 9 bases, with 17 bases spanning the gap. The CDR3 totals 14 residues. Germline V gene sequence: CDR1 SGHNT, CDR2 YENEEA. The CDR3 DNA reads TGTGCCAGCAGCTTGACTGCTAAGCCAAGCCGCTACACCTTC. Protein sequence: CASSLTAKPSRYTF.

The chain uses TRBV7-6 and TRBJ1-1; D is ambiguous. The germline gives CDR1 SGHVS, CDR2 FNYEAQ. Trimming stripped 5 bases from V and 1 base from J, with 17 bases between. This CDR3 is 16 amino acids long. The CDR3 reads CASSPPFPTANTEAFF. As DNA, the CDR3 is TGTGCCAGCAGCCCGCCTTTTCCCACAGCGAACACTGAAGCTTTCTTT.

This chain uses TRBV25-1 with TRBJ2-7; 9 bases are shared with TRBD1. The ends lost 7 bases at V and 5 bases at J; junction bases unmatched: 6. CDR3 length: 13 amino acids. The germline gives CDR1 MGHDK, CDR2 SYGVNS. CDR3 in amino acids: CASIQGAIHEQYF. The CDR3 DNA is TGTGCCAGCATACAGGGGGCGATCCACGAGCAGTACTTC.

The V gene is TRBV27, the J gene TRBJ2-5; perhaps TRBD1 as D (5 bases). The DNA matches TRBJ2-7 better at its end, which makes the J call doubtful. The CDR3 is made up of 12 amino acids. CDR1 MNHEY and CDR2 SMNVEV come from the germline V gene (reference sequence). In DNA form, the CDR3 reads TGTGCCAGGTTAACAGGAGCCTACGAGCAGTACTTC. Its protein is CARLTGAYEQYF.

The rearrangement links TRBV18 to TRBJ2-5; 10 bases map to TRBD2. Near its end, the DNA agrees better with TRBJ2-7, so the J call may be wrong. This CDR3 has 14 amino acids. CDR1 is KGHSH, CDR2 LQKENI, per germline. The CDR3 loop reads CASSALAGVYEQYF. DNA for the CDR3: TGTGCCAGCTCAGCCCTAGCGGGGGTATACGAGCAGTACTTC.

In the case of this clone: An end of the junction does not agree with germline; a read error may underlie this. The CDR3 spells CACSTKYGGGNTGELFF. For the CDR3, the DNA is TGTGCCTGTAGTACGAAGTACGGGGGAGGGAACACCGGGGAGCTGTTTTTT. This chain joins TRBV19 and TRBJ2-2, with a tentative D call TRBD2 (6 bases). CDR1 is LNHDA, CDR2 SQIVND, per germline (reference sequence). The CDR3 is made up of 17 amino acids.

For this clone: At one end, the junction sequence differs from germline, possibly due to a read error. This CDR3 is also generated by other DNA sequences in the sample. The chain combines TRBV7-9 with TRBJ2-7; TRBD2 matches 8 bases. The germline V gene has CDR1 SEHNR and CDR2 FQNEAQ (reference sequence). This CDR3 is built from 14 residues. CDR3 sequence reads: CASSLVLAGSEQYF. The CDR3 coding sequence is TGTGCCAGCAGCTTAGTTCTAGCGGGTTCCGAGCAGTACTTT.

The chain recombines TRBV30 with TRBJ2-2, with D perhaps given as TRBD1 or TRBD2 (5 bases each). Deletions cut 4 bases from V and 5 bases from J, with 14 bases between. Per germline, CDR1 GTSNPN and CDR2 SVGIG (reference sequence). This CDR3 is 14 amino acids long. Written as DNA, the CDR3 is TGTGCCTGGAACAAGGCTGGGGGAACCGGGGAGCTGTTTTTT. It translates to CAWNKAGGTGELFF.